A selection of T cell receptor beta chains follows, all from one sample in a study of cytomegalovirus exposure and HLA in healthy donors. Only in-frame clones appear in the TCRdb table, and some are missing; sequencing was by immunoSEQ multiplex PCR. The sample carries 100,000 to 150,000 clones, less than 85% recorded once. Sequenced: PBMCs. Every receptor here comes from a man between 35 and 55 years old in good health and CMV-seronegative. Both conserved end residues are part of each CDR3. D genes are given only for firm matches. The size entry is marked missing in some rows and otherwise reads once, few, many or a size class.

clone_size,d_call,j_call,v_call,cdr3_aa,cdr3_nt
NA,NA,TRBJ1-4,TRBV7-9,CSSSPDTGGLFF,TGTTCCAGCAGCCCGGATACGGGAGGACTGTTTTTT
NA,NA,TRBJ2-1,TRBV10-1,CASSDFPGPGSETYNEQFF,TGCGCCAGCAGTGATTTTCCAGGCCCCGGGAGTGAGACCTACAATGAGCAGTTCTTC
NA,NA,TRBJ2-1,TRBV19,CAASVSSYNEQFF,TGTGCGGCTAGCGTGAGCTCCTACAATGAGCAGTTCTTC
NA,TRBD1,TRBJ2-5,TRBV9,CASSALDRAETQYF,TGTGCCAGCAGCGCCCTCGACAGGGCGGAGACCCAGTACTTC
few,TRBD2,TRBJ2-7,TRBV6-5,CASSYGLAGSEQYF,TGTGCCAGCAGTTACGGACTAGCGGGTAGCGAGCAGTACTTC
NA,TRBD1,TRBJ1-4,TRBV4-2,CASSINRGLSNEKLFF,TGTGCCAGCAGCATAAACAGGGGGCTTTCTAATGAAAAACTGTTTTTT
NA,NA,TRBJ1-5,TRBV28,CASHRANQPQHF,TGTGCCAGCCACAGGGCCAATCAGCCCCAGCATTTT
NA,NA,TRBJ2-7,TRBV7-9,CSSSSPTGAYEQYF,TGTTCCAGCAGCTCCCCCACGGGGGCCTACGAGCAGTACTTC
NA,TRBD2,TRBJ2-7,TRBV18,CASSPATSGYEQYF,TGTGCCAGCTCACCAGCGACTAGCGGCTACGAGCAGTACTTC
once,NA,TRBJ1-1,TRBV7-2,CASSLVQGNTEAFF,TGTGCCAGCAGCTTAGTACAGGGGAACACTGAAGCTTTCTTT
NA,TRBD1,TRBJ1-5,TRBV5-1,CASSRGTDSNQPQHF,TGCGCCAGCAGCCGCGGGACAGATAGCAATCAGCCCCAGCATTTT
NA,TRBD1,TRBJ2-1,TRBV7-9,CASSRLLTGGPNNEQFF,TGTGCCAGCAGCCGCCTATTAACAGGGGGCCCGAACAATGAGCAGTTCTTC
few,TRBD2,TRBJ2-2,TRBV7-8,CASSSQTSGREDTGELFF,TGTGCCAGCAGCTCCCAGACTAGCGGGAGGGAGGACACCGGGGAGCTGTTTTTT
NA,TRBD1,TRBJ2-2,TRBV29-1,CSVLPTGGFTGELFF,TGCAGCGTTTTGCCCACAGGGGGGTTCACCGGGGAGCTGTTTTTT
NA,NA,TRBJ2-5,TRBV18,CASSPAGTQETQYF,TGTGCCAGCTCACCAGCGGGCACTCAAGAGACCCAGTACTTC
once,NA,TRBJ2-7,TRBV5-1,CASSLRSTPGDEQYF,TGCGCCAGCAGCTTGCGGTCCACCCCGGGAGACGAGCAGTACTTC
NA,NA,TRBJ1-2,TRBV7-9,CASSLPPGGGNYGYTF,TGTGCCAGCAGCTTACCCCCCGGGGGAGGGAACTATGGCTACACCTTC
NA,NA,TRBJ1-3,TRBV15,CATSRDRQGNTIYF,TGTGCCACCAGCAGAGATCGCCAGGGAAACACCATATATTTT
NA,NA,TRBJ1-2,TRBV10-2,CASSRVGEGDGYTF,TGCGCCAGCAGCCGGGTCGGGGAGGGAGATGGCTACACCTTC
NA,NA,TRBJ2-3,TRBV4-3,CASSQGRILGDTQYF,TGCGCCAGCAGCCAGGGGAGGATACTAGGGGATACGCAGTATTTT
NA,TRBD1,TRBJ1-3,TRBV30,CACSGRDRGTIRRNTIYF,TGTGCCTGTTCTGGCCGGGACAGGGGAACGATACGGAGAAACACCATATATTTT
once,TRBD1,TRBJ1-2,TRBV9,CASSPGGSNYGYTF,TGTGCCAGCAGCCCAGGGGGCTCTAACTATGGCTACACCTTC
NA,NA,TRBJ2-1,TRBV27,CASSLSITGGEQFF,TGTGCCAGCAGTTTATCGATAACCGGGGGTGAGCAGTTCTTC
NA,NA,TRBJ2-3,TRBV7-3,CASSLNRDSASTQYF,TGTGCCAGCAGCTTAAACCGGGACTCAGCCTCTACGCAGTATTTT
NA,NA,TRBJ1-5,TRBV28,CASSLAGVTRAGNQPQHF,TGTGCCAGCAGTTTGGCAGGGGTTACTCGAGCGGGCAATCAGCCCCAGCATTTT
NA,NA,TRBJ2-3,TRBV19,CASSAPTRATDTQYF,TGTGCCAGTAGTGCCCCGACTAGGGCTACAGATACGCAGTATTTT
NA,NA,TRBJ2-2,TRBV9,CASSAGARTGELFF,TGTGCCAGCAGTGCGGGGGCCCGCACCGGGGAGCTGTTTTTT
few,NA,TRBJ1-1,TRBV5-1,CASSLTATTEAFF,TGCGCCAGCAGCTTGACAGCAACCACTGAAGCTTTCTTT
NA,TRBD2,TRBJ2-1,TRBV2,CASSEWTSGSRNEQFF,TGTGCCAGCAGTGAGTGGACTAGCGGGAGCCGCAATGAGCAGTTCTTC
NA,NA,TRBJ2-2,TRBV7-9,CASSSDIITGELFF,TGTGCCAGCAGCTCGGACATAATAACCGGGGAGCTGTTTTTT
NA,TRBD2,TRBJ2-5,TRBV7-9,CASSYGGGLADLQETQYF,TGTGCCAGCAGCTATGGGGGGGGACTAGCGGACCTCCAAGAGACCCAGTACTTC
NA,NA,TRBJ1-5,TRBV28,CASSLPGGFSNQPQHF,TGTGCCAGCAGCCTACCTGGAGGGTTTAGCAATCAGCCCCAGCATTTT
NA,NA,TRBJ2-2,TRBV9,CASSPSGVTGELFF,TGTGCCAGCAGCCCCTCCGGGGTAACCGGGGAGCTGTTTTTT
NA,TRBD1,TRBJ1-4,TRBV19,CASSIRGPGGKLFF,TGTGCCAGTAGTATCAGGGGGCCGGGTGGAAAACTGTTTTTT
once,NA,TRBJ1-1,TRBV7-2,CASRPSNPERAFF,TGTGCCAGCAGGCCGTCCAACCCAGAGCGAGCTTTCTTT
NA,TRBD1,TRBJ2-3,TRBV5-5,CASSWTGEDTQYF,TGTGCCAGCAGCTGGACAGGGGAAGATACGCAGTATTTT
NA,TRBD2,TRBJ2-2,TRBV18,CASSPMTSGGNGELFF,TGTGCCAGCTCACCGATGACTAGCGGGGGGAACGGGGAGCTGTTTTTT
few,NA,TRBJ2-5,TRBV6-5,CASSYSPQQETQYF,TGTGCCAGCAGTTACTCCCCCCAACAAGAGACCCAGTACTTC
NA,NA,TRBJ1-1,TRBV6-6,CAILPGRDTEAFF,TGTGCCATCTTACCCGGGAGGGACACTGAAGCTTTCTTT
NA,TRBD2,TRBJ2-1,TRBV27,CAAGERGSYNEQFF,TGTGCCGCGGGGGAAAGGGGTTCCTACAATGAGCAGTTCTTC
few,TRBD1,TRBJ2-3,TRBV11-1,CASSFGQGAPDTQYF,TGTGCCAGCAGCTTTGGGCAGGGGGCCCCAGATACGCAGTATTTT
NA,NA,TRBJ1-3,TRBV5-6,CASRRQGGNTIYF,TGTGCCAGCCGACGGCAGGGGGGAAACACCATATATTTT
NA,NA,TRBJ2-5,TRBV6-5,CASRLDSRPETQYF,TGTGCCAGCAGACTCGACTCCCGACCAGAGACCCAGTACTTC
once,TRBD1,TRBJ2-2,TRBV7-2,CASSTTGQGATGELFF,TGTGCCAGCAGCACAACGGGACAGGGGGCAACCGGGGAGCTGTTTTTT
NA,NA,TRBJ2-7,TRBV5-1,CASSTEGLLSYEQYF,TGCGCCAGCAGCACCGAGGGCTTGTTATCCTACGAGCAGTACTTC
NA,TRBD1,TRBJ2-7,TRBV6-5,CASSFRDRGSYEQYF,TGTGCCAGCAGCTTCCGGGACAGGGGCTCCTACGAGCAGTACTTC
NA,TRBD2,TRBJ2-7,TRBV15,CATSSQREVYEQYF,TGTGCCACCAGCAGCCAGCGGGAGGTCTACGAGCAGTACTTC
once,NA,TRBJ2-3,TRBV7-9,CASSQYLTGTDTQYF,TGTGCCAGCAGCCAATACTTGACGGGGACTGATACGCAGTATTTT
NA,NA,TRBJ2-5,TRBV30,CAWSVLGSRTQYF,TGTGCCTGGAGTGTTTTGGGTTCTAGGACCCAGTACTTC